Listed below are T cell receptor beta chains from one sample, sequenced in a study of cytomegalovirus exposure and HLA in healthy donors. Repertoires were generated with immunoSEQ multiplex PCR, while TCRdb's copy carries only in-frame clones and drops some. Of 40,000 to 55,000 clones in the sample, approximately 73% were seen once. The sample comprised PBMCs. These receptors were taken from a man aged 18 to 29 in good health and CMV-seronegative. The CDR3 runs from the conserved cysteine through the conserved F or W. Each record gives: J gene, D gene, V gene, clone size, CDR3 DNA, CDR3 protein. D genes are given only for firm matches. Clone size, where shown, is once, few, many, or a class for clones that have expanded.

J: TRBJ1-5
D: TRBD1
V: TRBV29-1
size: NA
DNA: TGCAGCGCCGGCGGACAGGAAGGTCAGCCCCAGCATTTT
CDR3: CSAGGQEGQPQHF

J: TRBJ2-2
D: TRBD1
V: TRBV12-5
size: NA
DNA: TGTGCTAGTGGTTTGGGACAGGGCACCGGGGAGCTGTTTTTT
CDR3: CASGLGQGTGELFF

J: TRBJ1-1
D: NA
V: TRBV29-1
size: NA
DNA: TGCAGCGTTGAAGGCAGGGTGAGGACTGAAGCTTTCTTT
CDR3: CSVEGRVRTEAFF

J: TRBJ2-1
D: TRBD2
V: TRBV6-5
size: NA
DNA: TGTGCCAGCAGTTTTAGCGGGACCCTGTGGGATGAGCAGTTCTTC
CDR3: CASSFSGTLWDEQFF

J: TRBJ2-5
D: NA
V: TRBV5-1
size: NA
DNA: TGCGCCAGCAGCCCGGTACAGGGAAAAGAGACCCAGTACTTC
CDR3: CASSPVQGKETQYF

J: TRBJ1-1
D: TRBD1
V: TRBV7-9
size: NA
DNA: TGTGCCAGCAGCCGACAGGGGGCTTCTAACACTGAAGCTTTCTTT
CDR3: CASSRQGASNTEAFF

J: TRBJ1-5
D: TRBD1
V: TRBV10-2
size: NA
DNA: TGCGCCAGCTCAGAGCGGGACAGGGGGGACAATCAGCCCCAGCATTTT
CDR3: CASSERDRGDNQPQHF

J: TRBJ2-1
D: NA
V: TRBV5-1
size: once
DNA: TGCGCCAGCAGCCCTAACGGGGTAGGGAAGTTCTTC
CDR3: CASSPNGVGKFF

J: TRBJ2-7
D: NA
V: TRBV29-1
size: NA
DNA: TGCAGCGTTGCGGGGTCCTTAACCTACGAGCAGTACTTC
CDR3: CSVAGSLTYEQYF

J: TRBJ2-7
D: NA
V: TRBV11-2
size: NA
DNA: TGTGCCAGCAGCTTAGCGGCAGGGGAGCGAGAGCAGTACTTC
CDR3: CASSLAAGEREQYF

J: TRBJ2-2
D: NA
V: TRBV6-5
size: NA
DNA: TGTGCCAGCAGGACACGGATGACCGGGGAGCTGTTTTTT
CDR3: CASRTRMTGELFF

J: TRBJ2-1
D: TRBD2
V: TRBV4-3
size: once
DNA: TGCGCCAGCAGCCAAGATCTAGCGGGAGGGCTCTTCAATGAGCAGTTCTTC
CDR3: CASSQDLAGGLFNEQFF

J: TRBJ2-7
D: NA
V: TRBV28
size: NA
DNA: TGTGCCAGCAGTTTAACCTATAGCCCCTCGGACGAGCAGTACTTC
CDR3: CASSLTYSPSDEQYF

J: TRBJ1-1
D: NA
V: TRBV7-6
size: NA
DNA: TGTGCCAGCAGCCCTGATTCTTGGGGCCCCACTGAAGCTTTCTTT
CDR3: CASSPDSWGPTEAFF

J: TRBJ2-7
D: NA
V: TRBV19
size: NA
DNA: TGTGCCAGTAGAGAGCAGGACTTCGATCCCTACGAGCAGTACTTC
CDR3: CASREQDFDPYEQYF

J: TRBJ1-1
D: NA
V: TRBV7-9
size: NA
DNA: TGTGCCAGCAGCTTATCCCAGGGGACGAACACTGAAGCTTTCTTT
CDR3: CASSLSQGTNTEAFF

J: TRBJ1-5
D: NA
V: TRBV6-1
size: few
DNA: TGTGCCAGCAACACTGGGCAGGAGGTCCAGCCCCAGCATTTT
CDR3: CASNTGQEVQPQHF

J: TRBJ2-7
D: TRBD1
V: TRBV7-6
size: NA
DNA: TGTGCCAGCAGCCCTGGGACAGGGACCTACGAGCAGTACTTC
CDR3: CASSPGTGTYEQYF

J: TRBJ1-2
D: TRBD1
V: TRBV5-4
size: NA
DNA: TGTGCCAGCAGCTGGGGACAGGGGGCCTCTGGCTACACCTTC
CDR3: CASSWGQGASGYTF

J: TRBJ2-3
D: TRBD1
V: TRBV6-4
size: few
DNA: TGTGCCAGCAGACAGGGGGCGAATTTAGTGACAGATACGCAGTATTTT
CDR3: CASRQGANLVTDTQYF

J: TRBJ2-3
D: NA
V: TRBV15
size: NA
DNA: TGTGCCACCAGCTCCGGGGTACATACAGATACGCAGTATTTT
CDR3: CATSSGVHTDTQYF

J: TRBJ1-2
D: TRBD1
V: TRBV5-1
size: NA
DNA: TGCGCCAGCAGCTTGGAGGGGACAGGGACCTATGGCTACACCTTC
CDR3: CASSLEGTGTYGYTF

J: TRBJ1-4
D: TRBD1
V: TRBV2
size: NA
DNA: TGTGCCAGCAGGATATTTGGGACAGACGAAAAACTGTTTTTT
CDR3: CASRIFGTDEKLFF

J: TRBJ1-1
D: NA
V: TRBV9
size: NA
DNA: TGTGCCAGCAGCGTATCAGGGTCCAATACTGAAGCTTTCTTT
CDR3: CASSVSGSNTEAFF

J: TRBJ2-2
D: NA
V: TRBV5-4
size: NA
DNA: TGTGCCAGCAGCTCGGTCGGGACTCGGAACACCGGGGAGCTGTTTTTT
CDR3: CASSSVGTRNTGELFF

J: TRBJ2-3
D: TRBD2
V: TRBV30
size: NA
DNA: TGTGCCTGGAGTTTTCTAGCGGGAGTCTCAGATACGCAGTATTTT
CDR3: CAWSFLAGVSDTQYF

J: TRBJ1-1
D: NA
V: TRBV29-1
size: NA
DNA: TGCAGCGCCAGCTCCGGTACCGGGACATCGGCAGTCGCTGAAGCTTTCTTT
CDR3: CSASSGTGTSAVAEAFF

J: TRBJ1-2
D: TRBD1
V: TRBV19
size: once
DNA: TGTGCCAGTACTACAGGGGGCTACTATGGCTACACCTTC
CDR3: CASTTGGYYGYTF

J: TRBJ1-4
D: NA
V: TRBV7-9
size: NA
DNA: TGTGCCAGCAGCCCCGAGGCTAATGAAAAACTGTTTTTT
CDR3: CASSPEANEKLFF

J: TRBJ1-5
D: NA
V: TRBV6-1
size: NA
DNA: TGTGCCAGCAGTGTGGGACAATATAGCAATCAGCCCCAGCATTTT
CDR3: CASSVGQYSNQPQHF

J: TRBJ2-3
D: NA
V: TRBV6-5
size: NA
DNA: TGTGCCAGCACCTTACACGTCAGTTCGGGTACGCAGTATTTT
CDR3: CASTLHVSSGTQYF

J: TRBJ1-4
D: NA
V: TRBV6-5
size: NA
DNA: TGTGCCAGCAGTTCCCAGGGAACTAATGAAAAACTGTTTTTT
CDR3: CASSSQGTNEKLFF

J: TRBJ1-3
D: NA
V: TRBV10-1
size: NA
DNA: TGCGCCAGTAGGGGAGGGGAGGCGGGGTCCGGAAACACCATATATTTT
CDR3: CASRGGEAGSGNTIYF

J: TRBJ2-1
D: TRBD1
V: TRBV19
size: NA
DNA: TGTGCCAGCACAGGGGGTCCGGAGTCCTACAATGAGCAGTTCTTC
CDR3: CASTGGPESYNEQFF

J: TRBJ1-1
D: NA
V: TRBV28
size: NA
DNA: TGTGCCAGCAGTTTTCCACAGGTGAACACTGAAGCTTTCTTT
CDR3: CASSFPQVNTEAFF

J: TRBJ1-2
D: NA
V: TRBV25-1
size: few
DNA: TGTGCCAGCCGGGCGACACGGGGAGGCTACACCTTC
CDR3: CASRATRGGYTF

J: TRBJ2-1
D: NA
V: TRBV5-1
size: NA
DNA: TGCGCCAGCAGCTTGGTGGGGACTTACAATGAGCAGTTCTTC
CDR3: CASSLVGTYNEQFF

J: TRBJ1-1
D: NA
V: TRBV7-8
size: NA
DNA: TGTGCCAGCAGAGTAAGAGGGGGGAACACTGAAGCTTTCTTT
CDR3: CASRVRGGNTEAFF

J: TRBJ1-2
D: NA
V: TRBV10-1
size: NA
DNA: TGCGCCAGCAGTGTAAGCAGGTTCTATGGCTACACCTTC
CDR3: CASSVSRFYGYTF

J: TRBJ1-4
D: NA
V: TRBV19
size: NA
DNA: TGTGCCAGTAGTTACAGTCGAGAAAAACTGTTTTTT
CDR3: CASSYSREKLFF

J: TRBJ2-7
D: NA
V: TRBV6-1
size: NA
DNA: TGTGCCAGCAGTGATTACGACAGCCCGACCTCCGAGCAGTACTTC
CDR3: CASSDYDSPTSEQYF

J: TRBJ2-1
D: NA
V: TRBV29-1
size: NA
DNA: TGCAGCGGGAGGGTGGGAGTGAGGTATGAGCAGTTCTTC
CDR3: CSGRVGVRYEQFF

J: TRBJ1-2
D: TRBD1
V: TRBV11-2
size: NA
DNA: TGTGCCAGCAGCTCTCACAGGGGTGCCTATGGCTACACCTTC
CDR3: CASSSHRGAYGYTF